This T cell receptor (beta chain) appears in the sequencing data of a study of blood T cell repertoires in COVID-19. Study overall: COVID-19 samples, acute and convalescent, were from the United States, Italy and Spain.

Seattle's cohort entered during active infection and was followed longitudinally. CDR1 and CDR2 (germline): SGHNT, YYREEE (reference sequence). The CDR3 sequence is 16 residues long. J gave up 3 bases and V 4 bases, and 4 bases lay outside the gene matches. As originally analysed: Cell counts per sample came from amplifying reference gene primers. Libraries were prepared by immunoSEQ multiplex PCR; TCRdb keeps only in-frame clonotypes and omits some of them. V, J and clone size are taken as reported in that table, and D and trimming were inferred from the DNA itself. The sample holds just under 65,000 clones, approximately 80% seen once.

The source is a man in his sixties with COVID-19, enrolled during active disease. Sequenced material: peripheral blood. This chain connects TRBV5-4 to TRBJ2-3, with TRBD2 matching over 14 bases. The CDR3 DNA follows: TGTGCCAGCAGCCTCGGGACTAGCGGGAGAACAGATACGCAGTATTTT. Its translation: CASSLGTSGRTDTQYF.